A single sample is the source of the 13 T cell receptor beta chains below, sequenced in a study of CD8+ T cells in alopecia areata (dated by TCRdb to 2016 to 2019). To prepare the library, the immunoSEQ multiplex PCR assay was applied. To provide template for TCR sequencing, every sample had RNA extracted and reverse transcribed into cDNA. TCRdb took this table from immuneACCESS and kept in-frame rearrangements with V and J called. Such tables lack part of the clones; where checked against another copy, unresolved V genes explain under half of the gap, and the rest is unexplained. The sample includes approximately 200,000 clones, with 50% to 60% observed a single time. The ten largest account for roughly 0.7% of the sample. The time point label, as the study defines it: roughly 27 days on oral tofacitinib. The sample's treatment or condition label, decoded: oral pan-JAK inhibitor, 5-10 mg twice daily.

The sample consisted of CD4+ T cells sorted from blood, taken at week 4, from a patient treated with tofacitinib. The receptors were gathered from a human donor with alopecia areata.

The chain couples TRBV30 to TRBJ1-4; the D is unclear. CDR3 length: 14 residues. CDR1 and CDR2 from the germline V gene are GTSNPN and SVGIG (reference sequence). The DNA for the CDR3 is TGTGCTGGAAACAGACTTGCAACTAATGAAAAACTGTTTTTT. It is translated as CAGNRLATNEKLFF.

This chain links TRBV4-1 with TRBJ2-5; D tentatively reads TRBD1 or TRBD2 (5 bases each). V was clipped by 5 bases and J by 5 bases, with 18 bases between them. Germline V CDR1 and CDR2: MGHRA, YSYEKL. This CDR3 spans 15 amino acids. CDR3 bases: TGCGCCAGCAGCTCTCAGAGGGGCGCGGACGAGACCCAGTACTTC. Encoded protein: CASSSQRGADETQYF.

CDR3 coding DNA: TGCGCCAGCAGCTCGACTAGCGGGAGGACGGACAATGAGCAGTTCTTC. Translating it yields CASSSTSGRTDNEQFF. V is TRBV5-1 and J is TRBJ2-1; 13 positions match TRBD2. The CDR3 contains 16 residues. V was pared by 3 bases and J by 5 bases, with 5 bases of the junction left unmatched. In germline, CDR1 is SGHRS, CDR2 YFSETQ.

The V gene is TRBV25-1, the J gene TRBJ1-2; D is possibly TRBD1 (5 bases). This CDR3 region has 13 residues. Germline V gene data show CDR1 as MGHDK and CDR2 as SYGVNS. The germline V and J ends were trimmed by 4 bases and 3 bases, with 9 bases remaining between them. CDR3 residues: CASSVRQHYGYTF. The CDR3 DNA reads as TGTGCCAGCAGTGTGAGACAGCACTATGGCTACACCTTC.

The gene calls are TRBV29-1 and TRBJ2-1; D is perhaps TRBD1 or TRBD2 (5 bases each). The CDR3 totals 11 residues. Germline V gives CDR1 SQVTM, CDR2 ANQGSEA. V lost 3 bases and J lost 10, with 10 bases in between. This chain's CDR3 is CSVDRDEEQFF. The CDR3 DNA follows: TGCAGCGTTGACAGGGACGAGGAGCAGTTCTTC.

The chain has TRBV6-5 and TRBJ1-4; 7 positions match TRBD1. Germline trimming cut 7 bases from V and 8 bases from J; bases unmatched to any gene: 13. Germline V gives CDR1 MNHEY, CDR2 SVGAGI. This CDR3 comprises 15 residues. CDR3 nucleotide sequence: TGTGCCAGCACATCTAGAAGGACAGGCGGGGAAAAACTGTTTTTT. This codes for CASTSRRTGGEKLFF.

The gene calls are TRBV4-1 and TRBJ2-1, with no clear D. The ends were cut back, 4 bases at V and 3 bases at J, with 7 bases in the middle. Germline CDR1 is MGHRA and CDR2 is YSYEKL. The CDR3 extends over 13 amino acids. DNA of the CDR3: TGCGCCAGCAGCCCTCCGGACTACAATGAGCAGTTCTTC. Its protein is CASSPPDYNEQFF.

The chain links TRBV30 to TRBJ2-3; D remains ambiguous. CDR1 and CDR2 (germline): GTSNPN, SVGIG (reference sequence). The CDR3 is 14 amino acids. Trimming cost V 0 bases and J 7 bases, with 14 bases left between them. The CDR3 region has the DNA TGTGCCTGGAGTGTCAAGAGGATCACGAATACGCAGTATTTT. Its translation is CAWSVKRITNTQYF. Looking up the rest from reference TRBV30 and TRBJ2-3 gives the full variable domain: SQTIHQWPATLVQPVGSPLSLECTVEGTSNPNLYWYRQAAGRGLQLLFYSVGIGQISSEVPQNLSASRPQDRQFILSSKKLLLSDSGFYLCAWSVKRITNTQYFGPGTRLTVL.

This clone was counted only a few times. The V call is TRBV7-2, the J call TRBJ2-3; 10 bases line up with TRBD1. Germline CDR1 is SGHTA and CDR2 is FQGNSA. V dropped 2 bases and J dropped 6; count of bases not matched to a gene: 2. The CDR3 contains 14 residues. The CDR3 DNA reads as TGTGCCAGCAGCTTAATGGGACAGGGGGATACGCAGTATTTT. Its translation is CASSLMGQGDTQYF.

The chain links TRBV5-1 to TRBJ2-3, with 15 bases fitting TRBD2. With V trimmed by 6 bases and J by 2 bases, 7 bases remained unmatched. Germline V gene data show CDR1 as SGHRS and CDR2 as YFSETQ. This CDR3 contains 17 residues. The CDR3 DNA is TGCGCCAGCATCCCCGGACTAGCGGGAGGGATCACAGATACGCAGTATTTT. Its translation: CASIPGLAGGITDTQYF.

This clone appeared a single time. This chain links TRBV9 with TRBJ2-3, with 9 positions matching TRBD2. The CDR3 totals 16 residues. The V gene end was trimmed by 0 bases and the J gene end by 3 bases; junction bases not matched to a gene: 5. Germline CDR1 is SGDLS and CDR2 is YYNGEE. The CDR3 protein is CASSVEGLAVTDTQYF. The CDR3 DNA sequence: TGTGCCAGCAGCGTAGAGGGACTAGCCGTAACAGATACGCAGTATTTT.

The V gene is TRBV14, the J gene TRBJ2-3, with TRBD2 as a possible D gene (5 bases). V lost 7 bases, J lost 1 base, and 12 bases lay in between. Per germline, CDR1 SGHDN and CDR2 FVKESK. This CDR3 has 14 amino acids. The CDR3, as DNA: TGTGCCAGCACCCTGAGGGCGGGCACAGATACGCAGTATTTT. It is translated as CASTLRAGTDTQYF.

The CDR3 protein is CASSLRRSNTGELFF. The CDR3 bases are TGTGCCAGCAGCTTACGGAGGTCGAACACCGGGGAGCTGTTTTTT. V and J are TRBV7-2 and TRBJ2-2; TRBD2 might be the D (5 bases). Germline V gives CDR1 SGHTA, CDR2 FQGNSA. The V end lost 2 bases, the J end lost 0 bases, and 7 bases lay between the germline ends. The CDR3 covers 15 residues.